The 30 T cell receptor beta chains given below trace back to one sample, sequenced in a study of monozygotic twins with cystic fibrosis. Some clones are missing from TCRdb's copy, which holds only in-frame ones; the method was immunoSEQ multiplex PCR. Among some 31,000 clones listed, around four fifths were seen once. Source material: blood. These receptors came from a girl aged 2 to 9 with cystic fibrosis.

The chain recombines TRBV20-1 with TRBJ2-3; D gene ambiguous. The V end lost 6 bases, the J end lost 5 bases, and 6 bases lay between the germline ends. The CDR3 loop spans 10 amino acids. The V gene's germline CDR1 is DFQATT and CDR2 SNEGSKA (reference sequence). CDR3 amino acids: CSAGQDTQYF. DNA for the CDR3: TGCAGTGCCGGGCAAGATACGCAGTATTTT.

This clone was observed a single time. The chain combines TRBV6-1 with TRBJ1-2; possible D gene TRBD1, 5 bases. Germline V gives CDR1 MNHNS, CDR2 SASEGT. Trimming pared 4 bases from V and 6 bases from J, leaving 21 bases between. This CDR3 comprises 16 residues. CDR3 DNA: TGTGCCAGCAGTGGAGGCAGGGTAATGAGGTCGGATGGCTACACCTTC. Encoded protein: CASSGGRVMRSDGYTF.

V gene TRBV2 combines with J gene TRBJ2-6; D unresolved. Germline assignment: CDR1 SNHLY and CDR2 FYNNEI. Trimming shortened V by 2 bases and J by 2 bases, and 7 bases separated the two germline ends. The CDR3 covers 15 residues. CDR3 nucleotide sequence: TGTGCCAGCAGTGAAATGGGTACTGGGGCCAACGTCCTGACTTTC. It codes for CASSEMGTGANVLTF.

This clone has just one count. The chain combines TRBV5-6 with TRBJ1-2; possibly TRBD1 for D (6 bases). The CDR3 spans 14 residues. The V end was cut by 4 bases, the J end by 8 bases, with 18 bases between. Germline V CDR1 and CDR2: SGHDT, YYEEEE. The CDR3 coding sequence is TGTGCCAGCAGCCCCATCAGGGGCTGGAACGGCTACACCTTC. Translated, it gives CASSPIRGWNGYTF. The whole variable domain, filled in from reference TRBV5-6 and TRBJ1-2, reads DAGVTQSPTHLIKTRGQQVTLRCSPKSGHDTVSWYQQALGQGPQFIFQYYEEEERQRGNFPDRFSGHQFPNYSSELNVNALLLGDSALYLCASSPIRGWNGYTFGSGTRLTVV.

CDR3 protein: CASIPHARTESVGELFF. The CDR3 coding sequence is TGTGCCAGCATACCCCATGCGCGCACCGAGTCGGTCGGGGAGCTGTTTTTT. This chain connects TRBV27 to TRBJ2-2; D gene unclear. The V and J ends lost 7 bases and 7 bases respectively, with 25 bases between them. This CDR3 region has 17 residues. Germline loops: CDR1 MNHEY, CDR2 SMNVEV (reference sequence).

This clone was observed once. The CDR3 sequence: CASSDAVQVGTEAFF. CDR3 in DNA: TGCGCCAGCAGTGATGCTGTCCAGGTCGGCACTGAAGCTTTCTTT. The J gene is TRBJ1-1, the V gene TRBV10-1; no clear D. Germline V gene lookup returns CDR1 WNHNN and CDR2 SYGVQD (reference sequence). This CDR3 contains 15 residues. Deletions cut 3 bases from V and 4 bases from J, with 15 bases between.

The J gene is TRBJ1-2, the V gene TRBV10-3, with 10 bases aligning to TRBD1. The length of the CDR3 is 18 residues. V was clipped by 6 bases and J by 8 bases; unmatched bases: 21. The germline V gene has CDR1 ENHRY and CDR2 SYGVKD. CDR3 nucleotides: TGTGCCATCAGCGGTCCATACCCTCCGGGACAGGGGAAGTCAGGCTACACCTTC. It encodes CAISGPYPPGQGKSGYTF.

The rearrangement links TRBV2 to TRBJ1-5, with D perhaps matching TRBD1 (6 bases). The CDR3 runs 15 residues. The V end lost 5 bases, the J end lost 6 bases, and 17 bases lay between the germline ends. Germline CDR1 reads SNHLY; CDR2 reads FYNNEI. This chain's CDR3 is CASSLNSGASQPQHF. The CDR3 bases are TGTGCCAGCAGTCTTAATTCAGGGGCTTCTCAGCCCCAGCATTTT.

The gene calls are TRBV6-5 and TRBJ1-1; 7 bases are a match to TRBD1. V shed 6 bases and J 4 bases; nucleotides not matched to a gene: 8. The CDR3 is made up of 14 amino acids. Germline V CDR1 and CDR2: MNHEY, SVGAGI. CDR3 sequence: CASSWTGRSTEAFF. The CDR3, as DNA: TGTGCCAGCAGCTGGACAGGACGGAGCACTGAAGCTTTCTTT.

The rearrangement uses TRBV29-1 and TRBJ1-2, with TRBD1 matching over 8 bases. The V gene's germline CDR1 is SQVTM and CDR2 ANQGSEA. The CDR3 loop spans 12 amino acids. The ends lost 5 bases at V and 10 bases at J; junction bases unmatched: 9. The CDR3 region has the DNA TGCAGCGTTACCAAGGACAGGGAAAACTACACCTTC. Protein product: CSVTKDRENYTF.

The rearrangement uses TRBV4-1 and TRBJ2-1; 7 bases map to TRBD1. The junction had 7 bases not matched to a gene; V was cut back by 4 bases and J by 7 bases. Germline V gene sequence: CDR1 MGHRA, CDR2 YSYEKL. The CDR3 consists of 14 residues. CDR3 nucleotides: TGCGCCAGCAGCCGTCCGCGACAGGGTAATGAGCAGTTCTTC. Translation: CASSRPRQGNEQFF.

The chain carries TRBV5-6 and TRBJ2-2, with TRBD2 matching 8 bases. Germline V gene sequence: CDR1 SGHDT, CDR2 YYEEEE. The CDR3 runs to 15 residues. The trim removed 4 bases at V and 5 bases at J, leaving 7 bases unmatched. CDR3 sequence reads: CASSTGLATTGELFF. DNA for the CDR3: TGTGCCAGCAGCACCGGACTAGCCACGACCGGGGAGCTGTTTTTT. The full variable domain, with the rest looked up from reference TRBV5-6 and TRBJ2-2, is DAGVTQSPTHLIKTRGQQVTLRCSPKSGHDTVSWYQQALGQGPQFIFQYYEEEERQRGNFPDRFSGHQFPNYSSELNVNALLLGDSALYLCASSTGLATTGELFFGEGSRLTVL.

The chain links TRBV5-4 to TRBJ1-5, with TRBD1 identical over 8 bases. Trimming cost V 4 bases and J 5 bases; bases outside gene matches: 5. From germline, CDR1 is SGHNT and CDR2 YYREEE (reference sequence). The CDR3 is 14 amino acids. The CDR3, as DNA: TGTGCCAGCAGCGTAGACAGGGGCCATCAGCCCCAGCATTTT. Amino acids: CASSVDRGHQPQHF.

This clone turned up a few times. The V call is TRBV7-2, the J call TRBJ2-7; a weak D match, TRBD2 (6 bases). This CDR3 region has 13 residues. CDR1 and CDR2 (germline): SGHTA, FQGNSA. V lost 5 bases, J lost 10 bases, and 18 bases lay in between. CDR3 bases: TGTGCCAGCAGCCTGCTAGCGCCTCCTCATCAGTACTTC. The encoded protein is CASSLLAPPHQYF.

The CDR3, as DNA: TGCGCCAGCAGCCTCGGGACAGGGACTGAAGCTTTCTTT. This codes for CASSLGTGTEAFF. V is TRBV5-1 and J is TRBJ1-1, with 9 nucleotides matching TRBD1. The CDR3 covers 13 residues. J lost 5 bases, V lost 4 bases, and 3 bases had no gene match. CDR1 is SGHRS, CDR2 YFSETQ, per germline.

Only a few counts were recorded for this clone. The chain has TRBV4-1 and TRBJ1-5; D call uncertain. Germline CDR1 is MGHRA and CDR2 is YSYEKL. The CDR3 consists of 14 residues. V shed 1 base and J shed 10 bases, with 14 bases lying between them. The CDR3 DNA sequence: TGCGCCAGCAGCCAAGCAGGCCGGGGTCGACCCCAGCATTTT. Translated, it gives CASSQAGRGRPQHF.

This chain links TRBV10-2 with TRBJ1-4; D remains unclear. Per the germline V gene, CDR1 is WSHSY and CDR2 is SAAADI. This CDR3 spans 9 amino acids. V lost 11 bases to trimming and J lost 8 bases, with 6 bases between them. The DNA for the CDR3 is TGCGCCGTAGAGGAAAAACTGTTTTTT. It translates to CAVEEKLFF.

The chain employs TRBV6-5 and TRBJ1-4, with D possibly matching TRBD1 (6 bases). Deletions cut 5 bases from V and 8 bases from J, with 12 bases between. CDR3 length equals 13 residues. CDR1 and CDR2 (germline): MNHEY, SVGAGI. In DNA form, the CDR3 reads TGTGCCAGCAGTCGTAATCAGGGGGAAAAACTGTTTTTT. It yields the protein CASSRNQGEKLFF.

CDR3 nucleotide sequence: TGTGCCACCAGCAGAGAGGCAGTGAGCAATCAGCCCCAGCATTTT. This translates into CATSREAVSNQPQHF. The chain combines TRBV15 with TRBJ1-5; D remains ambiguous. Germline CDR1 is LNHNV and CDR2 is YYDKDF (reference sequence). The CDR3 runs to 15 residues. V lost 0 bases and J 1 base, leaving 7 bases between the germline ends.

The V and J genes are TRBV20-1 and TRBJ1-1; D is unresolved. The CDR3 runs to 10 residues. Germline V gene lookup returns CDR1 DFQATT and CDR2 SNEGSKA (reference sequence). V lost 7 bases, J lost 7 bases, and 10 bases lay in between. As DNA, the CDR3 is TGCAGTGATGGATTCAGTGAAGCTTTCTTT. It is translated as CSDGFSEAFF.

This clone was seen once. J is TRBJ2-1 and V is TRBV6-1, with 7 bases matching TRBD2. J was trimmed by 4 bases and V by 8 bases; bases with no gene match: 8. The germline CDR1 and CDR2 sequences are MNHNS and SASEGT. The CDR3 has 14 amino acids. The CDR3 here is CASVRRELYNEQFF. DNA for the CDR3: TGTGCCAGCGTTAGGCGGGAGTTGTACAATGAGCAGTTCTTC.

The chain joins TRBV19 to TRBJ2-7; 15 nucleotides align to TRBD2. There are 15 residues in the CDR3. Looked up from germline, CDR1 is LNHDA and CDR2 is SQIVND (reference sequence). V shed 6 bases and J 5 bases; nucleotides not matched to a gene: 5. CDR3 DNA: TGTGCCAGTAGCTTAGGGACTAGCGGGAGGCACGAGCAGTACTTC. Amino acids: CASSLGTSGRHEQYF.

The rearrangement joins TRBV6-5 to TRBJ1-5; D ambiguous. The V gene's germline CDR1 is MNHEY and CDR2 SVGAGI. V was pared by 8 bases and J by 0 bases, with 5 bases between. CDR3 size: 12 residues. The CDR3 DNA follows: TGTGCCAGCTCTCTTAGCAATCAGCCCCAGCATTTT. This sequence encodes CASSLSNQPQHF.

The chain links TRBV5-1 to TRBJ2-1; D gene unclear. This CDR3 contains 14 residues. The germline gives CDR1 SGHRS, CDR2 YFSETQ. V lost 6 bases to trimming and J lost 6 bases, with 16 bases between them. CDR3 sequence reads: CASTLVDDFNEQFF. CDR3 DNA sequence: TGCGCCAGCACTCTAGTTGATGATTTCAATGAGCAGTTCTTC.

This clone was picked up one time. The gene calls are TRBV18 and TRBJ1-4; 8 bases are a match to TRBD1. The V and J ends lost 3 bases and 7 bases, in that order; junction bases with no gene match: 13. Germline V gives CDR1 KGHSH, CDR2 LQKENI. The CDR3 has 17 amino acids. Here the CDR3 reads CASSPGQEIPGGEKLFF. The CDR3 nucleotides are TGTGCCAGCTCACCGGGACAGGAGATACCCGGGGGTGAAAAACTGTTTTTT.

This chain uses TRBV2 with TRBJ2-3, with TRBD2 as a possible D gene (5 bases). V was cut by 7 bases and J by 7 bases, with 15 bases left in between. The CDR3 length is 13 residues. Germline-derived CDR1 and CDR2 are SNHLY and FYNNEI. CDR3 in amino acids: CASKDSEGYTQYF. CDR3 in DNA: TGTGCCAGCAAGGATTCAGAGGGATATACGCAGTATTTT.

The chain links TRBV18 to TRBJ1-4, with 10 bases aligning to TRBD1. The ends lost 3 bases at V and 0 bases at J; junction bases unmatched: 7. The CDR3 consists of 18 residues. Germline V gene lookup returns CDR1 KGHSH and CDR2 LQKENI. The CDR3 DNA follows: TGTGCCAGCTCACCCCGACAGGGGGCGACTGCAACTAATGAAAAACTGTTTTTT. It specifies CASSPRQGATATNEKLFF. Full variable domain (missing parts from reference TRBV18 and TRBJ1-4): NAGVMQNPRHLVRRRGQEARLRCSPMKGHSHVYWYRQLPEEGLKFMVYLQKENIIDESGMPKERFSAEFPKEGPSILRIQQVVRGDSAAYFCASSPRQGATATNEKLFFGSGTQLSVL.

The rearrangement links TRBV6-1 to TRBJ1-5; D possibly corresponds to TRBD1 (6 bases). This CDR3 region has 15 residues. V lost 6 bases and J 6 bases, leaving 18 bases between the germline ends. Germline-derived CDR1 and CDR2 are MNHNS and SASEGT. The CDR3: CASSSRTDSSQPQHF. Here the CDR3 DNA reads TGTGCCAGCAGCTCCCGGACAGACTCTTCTCAGCCCCAGCATTTT.

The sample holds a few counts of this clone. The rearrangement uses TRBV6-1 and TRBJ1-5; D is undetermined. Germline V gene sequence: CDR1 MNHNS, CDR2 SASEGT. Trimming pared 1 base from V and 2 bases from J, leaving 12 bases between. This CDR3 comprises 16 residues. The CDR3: CASSEVQLRGNQPQHF. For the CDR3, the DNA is TGTGCCAGCAGTGAAGTTCAGCTGCGGGGCAATCAGCCCCAGCATTTT.

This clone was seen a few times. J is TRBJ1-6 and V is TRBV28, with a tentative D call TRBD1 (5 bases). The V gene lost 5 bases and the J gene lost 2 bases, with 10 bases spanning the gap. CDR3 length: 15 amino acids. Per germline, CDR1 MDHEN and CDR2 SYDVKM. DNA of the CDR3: TGTGCCAGCAGTCCCCCGACAGCCTATAATTCACCCCTCCACTTT. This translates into CASSPPTAYNSPLHF.